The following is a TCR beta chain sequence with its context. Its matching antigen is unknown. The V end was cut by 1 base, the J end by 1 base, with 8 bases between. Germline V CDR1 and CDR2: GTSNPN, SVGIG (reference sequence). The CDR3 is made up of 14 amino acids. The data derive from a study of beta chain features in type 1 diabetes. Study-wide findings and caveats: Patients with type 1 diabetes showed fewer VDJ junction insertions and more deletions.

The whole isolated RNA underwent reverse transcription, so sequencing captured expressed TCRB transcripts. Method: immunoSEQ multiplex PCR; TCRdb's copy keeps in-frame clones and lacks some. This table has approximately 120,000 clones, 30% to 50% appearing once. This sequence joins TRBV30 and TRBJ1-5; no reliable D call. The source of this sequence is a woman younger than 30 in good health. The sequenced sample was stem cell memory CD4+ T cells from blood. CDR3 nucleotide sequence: TGTGCCTGGAGTGCCGGTCTGAGCAATCAGCCCCAGCATTTT. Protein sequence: CAWSAGLSNQPQHF. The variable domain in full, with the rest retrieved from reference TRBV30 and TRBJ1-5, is SQTIHQWPATLVQPVGSPLSLECTVEGTSNPNLYWYRQAAGRGLQLLFYSVGIGQISSEVPQNLSASRPQDRQFILSSKKLLLSDSGFYLCAWSAGLSNQPQHFGDGTRLSIL.